This T cell receptor beta chain was profiled in a study of early T cells in non-severe SARS-CoV-2 infection. As for the study in general: Sequencing used unsorted whole-blood bulk RNA, so chains lack pairing. Broader study findings: VDJdb matching favored anti-spike CD8 responses, missing private and CD4 specificities.

Individual cDNA molecules each received unique molecular identifiers attached to them. A single record per CDR3 protein comes from TCRdb applying MiXCR to the 5' RACE reads. The data contain roughly 51,000 distinct CDR3 sequences, around a tenth of them singletons. Comments on this clonotype: Antigen: not known.

This receptor was identified in an adult who was a healthcare worker with PCR-confirmed SARS-CoV-2 infection or an uninfected control (not recorded which). The sequencing input was whole blood.

This chain's CDR3 is CASSTAGSPGELFF. DNA for the CDR3: TGTGCCAGCAGTACCGCAGGGTCCCCCGGGGAGCTGTTTTTT. The chain carries TRBV28 and TRBJ2-2, with D possibly matching TRBD1 (5 bases). The CDR3 has 14 amino acids. From germline, CDR1 is MDHEN and CDR2 SYDVKM. Trimming removed 5 bases from V and 6 bases from J, with 13 bases in between.